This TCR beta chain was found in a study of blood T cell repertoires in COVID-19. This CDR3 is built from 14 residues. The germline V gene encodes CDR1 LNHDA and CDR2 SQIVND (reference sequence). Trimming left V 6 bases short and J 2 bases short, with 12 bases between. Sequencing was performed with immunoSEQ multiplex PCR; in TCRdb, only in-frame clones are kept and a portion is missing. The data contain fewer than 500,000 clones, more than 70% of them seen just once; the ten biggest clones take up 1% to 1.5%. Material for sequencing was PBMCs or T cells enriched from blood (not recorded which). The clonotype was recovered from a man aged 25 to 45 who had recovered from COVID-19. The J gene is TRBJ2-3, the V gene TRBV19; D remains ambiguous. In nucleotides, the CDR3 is TGTGCCAGTAGGGGCACTTATTTCACAGATACGCAGTATTTT. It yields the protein CASRGTYFTDTQYF.